This section outlines one T cell receptor beta chain sequence together with its context. There is no known antigen for this receptor. No qualities accompany the bases; no much larger clone lies one base away. The sample comes from a study of T cell responses to AZD1222 COVID-19 vaccine (dated by TCRdb to about 2021). Study-level background: Because spike-specific TCR depth and breadth did not differ between the two schedules, AZD1222 recipients who got a second dose at roughly 4 weeks were pooled with those who got a second dose at roughly 12 weeks. TCR sequencing covered more than 230 trial participants: some 210 given two doses of AZD1222 and about 26 given two doses of MenACWY control vaccine. Trial participants were enrolled into age subgroups of 18-55, 56-69 and 70-plus years, which contained approximately 150, 28 and 58 TCR-sequenced participants, respectively. Results and caveats for the whole study, not just this receptor: A significant rise in spike-specific TCR breadth and depth was observed after two AZD1222 doses relative to day 0 and relative to MenACWY recipients. Epitopes outside the regions mutated in the B.1.351 and B.1.1.7 variants were reportedly recognized by nearly half of the unique spike-specific TCRs. Participants were mostly white British and included more females than males, and it was suggested by the authors that clonal diversity may have been underestimated. In the small 56-69-year group, the increase in depth fell short of significance, most likely because of low power. Because no day 14 peak-response samples were available, repertoires were characterized only after the peak T cell response. Vaccine-associated CD4 TCRs spanned the whole spike protein, with dominant responses in regions 160-218 and 743-854. Conclusions about previously exposed vaccinees are limited because only six or seven AZD1222 recipients were SARS-CoV-2 seropositive at baseline.

This sample's time point label indicates: baseline before first vaccination. The vaccinee samples were drawn from two UK trials, COV001 and COV002, one of which was a single-blind randomized controlled phase 2/3 trial testing AZD1222 (ChAdOx1 nCoV-19) in healthy adults. For TCRbeta chain sequencing, PBMC samples were collected from trial participants at day 0 and at day 28 after the second dose. Counted from cysteine to phenylalanine, this CDR3 has 15 amino acids. Only the CDR3 portion is preserved as DNA: 45 bases, with reading frame beginning at the first base. Based on the germline V gene, the CDR1 and CDR2 sequences are SGHTA and FQGNSA. V trim: 5 bases; J trim: 6 bases; unmatched bases: 12. The CDR3 regions of human TCRbeta chains were analyzed by immunosequencing. The published analysis was carried out like this. Repertoire TCRs were matched against a reference library of SARS-CoV-2-specific TCRs generated with the MIRA antigen-specificity platform. Breadth was defined as the fraction of unique TCRs that were SARS-CoV-2-associated, and depth was defined as the fraction of total T cells that were SARS-CoV-2-associated. Each spike-specific TCR was assigned to its reactive spike region and to a CD4 or CD8 class using the MIRA data. Log10-transformed breadth and depth values were compared by one-way ANOVA with Sidak's multiple comparisons tests. As stored in TCRdb, this immuneACCESS dataset retains in-frame rearrangements with V and J assigned. A fraction of the clones does not appear; measured against another copy, unresolved V genes explain less than half of the discrepancy, and the remainder lacks a known reason. V and J calls and clone size are copied from that table; D and trimming were computed from the DNA. The sample table records 75,000 to 100,000 clones; approximately 90% of these occur just once. The ten largest clones add up to around 1.6% of the sample.

The receptor chain draws on TRBV7-2 and TRBJ2-7, with 8 bases matching TRBD1. Specimen: peripheral blood, collected on day 0 of AZD1222 vaccination. The TCR originated in an adult in good health. The sequenced DNA: TGTGCCAGCAGCCCCCGGGCAGGGGGCCTTTCCGAGCAGTACTTC. Its protein reads: CASSPRAGGLSEQYF.